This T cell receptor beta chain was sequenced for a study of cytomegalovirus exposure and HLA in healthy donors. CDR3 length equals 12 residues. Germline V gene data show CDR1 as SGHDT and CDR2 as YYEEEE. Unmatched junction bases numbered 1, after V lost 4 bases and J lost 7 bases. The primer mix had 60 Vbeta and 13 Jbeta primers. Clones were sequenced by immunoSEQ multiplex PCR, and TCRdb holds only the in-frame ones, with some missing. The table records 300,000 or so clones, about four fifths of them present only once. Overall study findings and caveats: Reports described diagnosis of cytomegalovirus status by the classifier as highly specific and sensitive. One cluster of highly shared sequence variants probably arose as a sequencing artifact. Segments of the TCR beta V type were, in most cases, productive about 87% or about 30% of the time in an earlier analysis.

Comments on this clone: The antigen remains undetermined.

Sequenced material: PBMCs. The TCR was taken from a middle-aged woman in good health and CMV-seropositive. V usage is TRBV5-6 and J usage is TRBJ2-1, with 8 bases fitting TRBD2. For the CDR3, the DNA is TGTGCCAGCAGCGGCGGGGGGAATGAGCAGTTCTTC. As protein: CASSGGGNEQFF.